One sample yielded the 18 T cell receptor beta chains listed below, sequenced in a study of blood T cell repertoires in COVID-19. The repertoire was sequenced with immunoSEQ multiplex PCR; TCRdb's copy has only in-frame clones and lacks some. The table records roughly 30,000 clones, just over 90% of them present only once. Sequenced sample: peripheral blood. All receptors come from a man in his sixties with acute or convalescent COVID-19.

This sequence joins TRBV6-5 and TRBJ2-1; 11 positions match TRBD2. Germline values: CDR1 MNHEY, CDR2 SVGAGI. This CDR3 contains 15 residues. Germline trimming cut 6 bases from V and 4 bases from J; bases unmatched to any gene: 5. CDR3 sequence: CASSQLAGAYNEQFF. CDR3 nucleotides: TGTGCCAGCAGCCAACTAGCGGGAGCGTACAATGAGCAGTTCTTC.

V is TRBV30 and J is TRBJ1-2; 7 bases map to TRBD1. V shed 4 bases and J 3 bases; nucleotides not matched to a gene: 8. CDR1 and CDR2 (germline): GTSNPN, SVGIG (reference sequence). The length of the CDR3 is 14 residues. CDR3 nucleotides: TGTGCCTGGAAACTACAGGGGTTTTACTATGGCTACACCTTC. This translates into CAWKLQGFYYGYTF.

The chain recombines TRBV18 with TRBJ2-7; a weak D match, TRBD1 (5 bases). Germline loops: CDR1 KGHSH, CDR2 LQKENI. The CDR3 spans 16 residues. The ends were cut back, 2 bases at V and 7 bases at J, with 21 bases in the middle. Written as DNA, the CDR3 is TGTGCCAGCTCACCAGGGTACTCCTCAGGGTCTGAGGAGCAGTACTTC. It yields the protein CASSPGYSSGSEEQYF.

The chain carries TRBV5-4 and TRBJ2-3; 11 positions agree with TRBD2. CDR1 is SGHNT, CDR2 YYREEE, per germline (reference sequence). CDR3 size: 19 residues. The V segment lost 4 bases and the J segment 0 bases; nucleotides outside the gene matches: 13. CDR3 DNA: TGTGCCAGCAGCCCGGGACTAGCGGCCTTGGCCATTAGCACAGATACGCAGTATTTT. Its translation: CASSPGLAALAISTDTQYF. Together with reference TRBV5-4 and TRBJ2-3, the CDR3 gives the full variable domain: ETGVTQSPTHLIKTRGQQVTLRCSSQSGHNTVSWYQQALGQGPQFIFQYYREEENGRGNFPPRFSGLQFPNYSSELNVNALELDDSALYLCASSPGLAALAISTDTQYFGPGTRLTVL.

This clone was found once. This chain uses TRBV6-1 with TRBJ1-6; no definite D call. The CDR3 covers 13 residues. CDR1 MNHNS and CDR2 SASEGT come from the germline V gene. The germline V and J ends were trimmed by 2 bases and 8 bases, with 7 bases remaining between them. The CDR3: CASSEFRYSPLHF. The CDR3 DNA reads as TGTGCCAGCAGTGAATTCAGATATTCACCCCTCCACTTT.

The J gene is TRBJ2-4, the V gene TRBV19, with D maybe TRBD1 (6 bases). The CDR3 has 15 residues. In germline, CDR1 is LNHDA, CDR2 SQIVND (reference sequence). V gave up 5 bases and J gave up 6 bases, with 17 bases separating them. DNA for the CDR3: TGTGCCAGTAGTTTACAGGGTCCCGGCAGAAACATTCAGTACTTC. Translation: CASSLQGPGRNIQYF.

The chain couples TRBV7-9 to TRBJ2-7, with 11 bases that match TRBD2. Looked up from germline, CDR1 is SEHNR and CDR2 is FQNEAQ (reference sequence). This CDR3 has 17 residues. J was trimmed by 5 bases and V by 3 bases; bases with no gene match: 12. CDR3 in DNA: TGTGCCAGCAGCTTCTATACTAGCGGGAGTAAAGTAGACGAGCAGTACTTC. This encodes CASSFYTSGSKVDEQYF.

The chain combines TRBV7-2 with TRBJ2-7; unclear D gene. Germline CDR1 SGHTA, CDR2 FQGNSA. Trimming left V 3 bases short and J 1 base short, with 7 bases between. The CDR3 has 13 residues. For the CDR3, the DNA is TGTGCCAGCAGCTTGGGCGTTTCCTACGAGCAGTACTTC. It codes for CASSLGVSYEQYF.

The gene calls are TRBV11-3 and TRBJ2-5; tentatively, D is TRBD2 (5 bases). The CDR3 has 13 amino acids. Trimming pared 5 bases from V and 7 bases from J, leaving 14 bases between. Germline-derived CDR1 and CDR2 are SGHNT and YENEEA. The CDR3 nucleotides are TGTGCCAGCAGCCCTGGAATAGAGGGGACCCAGTACTTC. Encoded protein: CASSPGIEGTQYF.

This rearrangement joins TRBV2 to TRBJ2-7, with a weak D call TRBD1 (6 bases). CDR1 and CDR2 from the germline V gene are SNHLY and FYNNEI. The CDR3 sequence is 14 residues long. V shed 3 bases and J shed 5 bases, with 14 bases lying between them. The CDR3 sequence is CASSEWQGPDEQYV. CDR3 nucleotide sequence: TGTGCCAGCAGTGAGTGGCAGGGGCCCGACGAGCAGTACGTC.

The chain uses TRBV3-1 (or the pseudogene TRBV3-2) and TRBJ2-3; TRBD2 might be the D (6 bases). This CDR3 has 15 residues. Germline CDR1 reads LGHDT; CDR2 reads YNNKEL (reference sequence). V was trimmed by 3 bases and J by 0 bases, leaving 10 bases between them. The CDR3 bases are TGTGCCAGCAGCCACGACGGGACTAGCACAGATACGCAGTATTTT. Its translation is CASSHDGTSTDTQYF.

This chain joins TRBV5-1 and TRBJ1-2; 7 bases line up with TRBD1. From germline, CDR1 is SGHRS and CDR2 YFSETQ. CDR3 length equals 15 residues. V lost 4 bases, J lost 4 bases, and 10 bases stayed unmatched. In DNA, the CDR3 is TGCGCCAGCAGCCCGGAAGGGGGCCGGGGCTATGGCTACACCTTC. It yields the protein CASSPEGGRGYGYTF.

This chain connects TRBV18 to TRBJ2-1; tentatively, D is TRBD2 (6 bases). The CDR3 is 13 residues long. From germline, CDR1 is KGHSH and CDR2 LQKENI. The germline V and J ends were trimmed by 6 bases and 5 bases, with 11 bases remaining between them. CDR3 sequence reads: CASSRLENNEQFF. CDR3 nucleotide sequence: TGTGCCAGCTCCCGACTAGAAAACAATGAGCAGTTCTTC. Full variable domain (remainder filled in from reference TRBV18 and TRBJ2-1): NAGVMQNPRHLVRRRGQEARLRCSPMKGHSHVYWYRQLPEEGLKFMVYLQKENIIDESGMPKERFSAEFPKEGPSILRIQQVVRGDSAAYFCASSRLENNEQFFGPGTRLTVL.

V and J are TRBV7-9 and TRBJ1-5, with D maybe TRBD1 (5 bases). Trimming left V 1 base short and J 1 base short, with 5 bases between. The CDR3 sequence is 14 residues long. Germline CDR1 reads SEHNR; CDR2 reads FQNEAQ (reference sequence). The CDR3 protein is CASSLGQSNQPQHF. The CDR3 DNA follows: TGTGCCAGCAGCTTAGGACAGAGCAATCAGCCCCAGCATTTT.

This clone was observed a few times. This rearrangement joins TRBV6-1 to TRBJ1-2; weak D call: TRBD1 (5 bases). CDR1 MNHNS and CDR2 SASEGT come from the germline V gene. Trimming left V 3 bases short and J 8 bases short, with 10 bases between. The CDR3 consists of 12 residues. CDR3 DNA: TGTGCCAGCAGTGAGACAGTGTACGGCTACACCTTC. Translation: CASSETVYGYTF.

In DNA, the CDR3 is TGTGCCAGCAGCCCCCGTTTCCGGGACAGGGGCACTGAAGCTTTCTTT. Its translation: CASSPRFRDRGTEAFF. This chain connects TRBV11-3 to TRBJ1-1, with 10 bases identical to TRBD1. The trim removed 5 bases at V and 4 bases at J, leaving 10 bases unmatched. Per germline, CDR1 SGHNT and CDR2 YENEEA. The CDR3 has 16 residues.

The rearrangement joins TRBV3-1 (or the pseudogene TRBV3-2) to TRBJ2-3; no reliable D call. Per the germline V gene, CDR1 is LGHDT and CDR2 is YNNKEL (reference sequence). V lost 1 base, J lost 5 bases, and 7 bases lay in between. This CDR3 comprises 13 residues. The chain's CDR3 is CASSQASGDTQYF. CDR3 coding DNA: TGTGCCAGCAGCCAAGCCTCCGGAGATACGCAGTATTTT.

The J gene is TRBJ2-6, the V gene TRBV3-1 (or the pseudogene TRBV3-2), with D uncertain. Germline V gene data show CDR1 as LGHDT and CDR2 as YNNKEL (reference sequence). The CDR3 contains 16 residues. V was trimmed by 0 bases and J by 3 bases, leaving 9 bases between them. For the CDR3, the DNA is TGTGCCAGCAGCCAAGAATTGAGAAGTGGGGCCAACGTCCTGACTTTC. It encodes CASSQELRSGANVLTF.